There are a few counts of the clone carrying this T cell receptor (beta chain). V lost 4 bases, J lost 3 bases, and 14 bases lay in between. The CDR3 length is 15 residues. The V gene's germline CDR1 is SGHVS and CDR2 FNYEAQ. This specimen belongs to a study of tumor-infiltrating lymphocytes in oesophageal squamous cell carcinoma. TCRdb analysed the PCR reads with MiXCR anew, one entry per CDR3 protein. The sample carries about 13,000 distinct CDR3 sequences, under 60% recorded once. This receptor was identified in a female donor with esophageal squamous cell carcinoma. The chain combines TRBV7-6 with TRBJ2-3, with D perhaps matching TRBD1 (6 bases). The sequencing input was blood. CDR3: CASSSEGELTDTQYF. CDR3 DNA: TGTGCCAGCAGCTCCGAGGGGGAGTTAACAGATACGCAGTATTTT.